This T cell receptor (beta chain) was captured in a study of blood T cell repertoires in COVID-19. Across the whole study: There were acute and convalescent COVID-19 samples, and they came from the United States, Italy and Spain.

Profiled with immunoSEQ multiplex PCR; TCRdb holds only in-frame clones, not every one. The repertoire has about 250,000 clones, 70% to 90% of them found once; the top ten carry about 9.3%. V shed 4 bases, J shed 2 bases, and the junction held 22 bases outside the gene matches. The CDR3 runs 20 residues. Germline V gene sequence: CDR1 SGHRS, CDR2 YFSETQ. This chain joins TRBV5-1 and TRBJ2-5; 8 nucleotides match TRBD2. The TCR was taken from a woman aged 45 to 65 with acute COVID-19. Sequenced sample: PBMCs or T cells enriched from blood (not recorded which). The CDR3 protein is CASSPPSSPWVSGVQETQYF. CDR3 bases: TGCGCCAGCAGCCCACCCTCAAGCCCGTGGGTTAGCGGGGTTCAAGAGACCCAGTACTTC.